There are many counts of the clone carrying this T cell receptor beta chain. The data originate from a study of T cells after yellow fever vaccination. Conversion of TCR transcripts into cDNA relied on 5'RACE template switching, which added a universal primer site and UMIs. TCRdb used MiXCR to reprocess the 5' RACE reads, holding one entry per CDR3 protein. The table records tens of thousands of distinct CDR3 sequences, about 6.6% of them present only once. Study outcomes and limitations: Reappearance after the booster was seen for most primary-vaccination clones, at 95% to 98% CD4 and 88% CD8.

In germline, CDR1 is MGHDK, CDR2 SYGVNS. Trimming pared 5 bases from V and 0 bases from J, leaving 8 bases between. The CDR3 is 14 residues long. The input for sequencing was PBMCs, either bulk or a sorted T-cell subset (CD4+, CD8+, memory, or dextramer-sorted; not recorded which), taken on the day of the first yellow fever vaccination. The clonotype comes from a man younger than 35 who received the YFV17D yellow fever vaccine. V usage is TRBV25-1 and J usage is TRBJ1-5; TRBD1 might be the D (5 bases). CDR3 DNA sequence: TGTGCCAGCAGTCATAGGGGTAGCAATCAGCCCCAGCATTTT. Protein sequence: CASSHRGSNQPQHF.